Given below is one T cell receptor (beta chain) in context. The data stem from a study of blood T cell repertoires in COVID-19. Across the whole study: Sites in the United States, Italy and Spain provided acute and convalescent COVID-19 samples. The cDNA or gDNA used as material had been derived from T cells, B-cell-depleted T cells, or PBMCs.

In the authors' methods: Amplifying reference gene primers gave estimates of nucleated cell counts. Using immunoSEQ multiplex PCR, the repertoire was profiled, and TCRdb retains in-frame clones only, with some absent. That table is the source of V, J and clone size, and D and trimming were worked out from the DNA. Here the sample spans about 53,000 clones, roughly 82% being singletons. Looked up from germline, CDR1 is SGHNT and CDR2 is YYREEE (reference sequence). Trimming cost V 4 bases and J 11 bases, with 18 bases left between them. This CDR3 comprises 13 residues. The specimen sequenced was peripheral blood. The TCR originated in a woman aged 55-70 years with acute or convalescent COVID-19. V and J are TRBV5-4 and TRBJ1-1, with D possibly being TRBD1 (6 bases). CDR3 residues: CASSRERGGVAFF. CDR3 DNA: TGTGCCAGCAGCCGAGAAAGGGGGGGTGTTGCTTTCTTT.